These T cell receptor beta chains were read from a single sample in a study of T cells expressing NK-cell markers. TCRdb reprocessed the 5' RACE reads, keeping one entry per CDR3 protein, no DNA. The sample's table shows a few hundred thousand distinct CDR3 sequences. Specimen: blood T cells: a sorted CD56 or NKG2C T cell subset, CD4+ or CD8+ T cells, or bulk PBMC T cells (not recorded which). The receptors originated from a man between 18 and 35 years old in good health. Both conserved end residues are part of each CDR3. The order of the fields is J gene, V gene, CDR3 protein.

TRBJ2-3 TRBV20-1 CSGTDHRPDTQYF
TRBJ2-1 TRBV7-9 CASTLSGSSYNEQFF
TRBJ1-1 TRBV19 CASSIGAGRLNTEAFF
TRBJ1-1 TRBV5-1 CASSLSGKAGSTEAFF
TRBJ2-5 TRBV29-1 CSVGHPETQYF
TRBJ2-5 TRBV11-2 CASSLAVKETQYF
TRBJ2-7 TRBV7-2 CASSLAQLATEQYF
TRBJ2-3 TRBV29-1 CSVVGGQKGTDTQYF
TRBJ1-1 TRBV12-3/TRBV12-4 CASSGLRGDTEAFF
TRBJ2-2 TRBV10-3 CAIMASSTGELFF
TRBJ2-7 TRBV20-1 CSARKGLEQYF
TRBJ2-7 TRBV29-1 CSVEGQGHHSAYEQYF
TRBJ2-7 TRBV6-5 CASSFSWQGASEQYF
TRBJ2-7 TRBV28 CASSLMGTSYEQYF
TRBJ1-5 TRBV20-1 CSVFTGTQPQHF
TRBJ1-1 TRBV5-6 CASSSGQIMNTEAFF
TRBJ2-2 TRBV2 CASSAGANGELFF
TRBJ1-3 TRBV29-1 CSVEHASGNTIYF
TRBJ1-5 TRBV3-1 CASSHTNGPQHF
TRBJ2-5 TRBV11-2 CASSWGQGIVETQYF
TRBJ1-4 TRBV7-7 CASSLRGGEKLFF